The 22 T cell receptor beta chains in this list originate from one sample, sequenced in a study of cytomegalovirus exposure and HLA in healthy donors (dated by TCRdb to about 2017). Library prep was done by the immunoSEQ multiplex PCR assay. A mixture of 60 forward primers for TCR Vbeta segments and 13 reverse primers for TCR Jbeta segments was used in the multiplex PCR. TCRdb's version of the immuneACCESS table is confined to in-frame rearrangements and falls short of the full clone set. An unresolved V gene accounts for under half of the shortfall where checked; the remainder is of unknown origin. Recorded for this sample are roughly 90,000 clones; roughly 78% of them occurred a single time. The ten most abundant clones make up 3.5% to 5.5% of the sample. Specimen: PBMCs. The origin of the receptors is a woman aged 40 to 50 in good health and CMV-seropositive.

This rearrangement joins TRBV7-2 to TRBJ2-7; 12 bases are a match to TRBD2. CDR3 size: 15 residues. V dropped 3 bases and J dropped 7; count of bases not matched to a gene: 7. Germline-derived CDR1 and CDR2 are SGHTA and FQGNSA. CDR3: CASSFRLAGELEQYF. The CDR3 bases are TGTGCCAGCAGCTTCAGACTAGCGGGAGAATTGGAGCAGTACTTC.

The genes are TRBV9 and TRBJ2-3; D gene uncertain. Between the trimmed V and J ends, which lost 4 bases and 5 bases, there was a span of 11 bases. Germline CDR1 and CDR2: SGDLS and YYNGEE. This CDR3 region has 13 residues. CDR3 nucleotide sequence: TGTGCCAGCAGCCTCCGATCGGGAGATACGCAGTATTTT. Protein product: CASSLRSGDTQYF.

The chain combines TRBV19 with TRBJ2-3; a possible D gene is TRBD1 (5 bases). CDR1 and CDR2 (germline): LNHDA, SQIVND (reference sequence). This CDR3 is built from 14 residues. V was shortened by 3 bases and J by 4 bases, with 11 bases between the two germline ends. CDR3 in amino acids: CASSISGMPDTQYF. The DNA for the CDR3 is TGTGCCAGTAGTATCTCAGGGATGCCAGATACGCAGTATTTT.

V and J are TRBV11-2 and TRBJ2-1, with D unclear. Germline assignment: CDR1 SGHAT and CDR2 FQNNGV. Trimming cost V 5 bases and J 1 base, with 12 bases left between them. The CDR3 totals 15 residues. CDR3 sequence: CASSPLTVSYNEQFF. The CDR3 DNA reads TGTGCCAGCAGCCCACTCACAGTATCCTACAATGAGCAGTTCTTC.

The chain recombines TRBV7-9 with TRBJ2-5; TRBD2 is a possible D gene (6 bases). The better agreement between TRBJ2-7 and the DNA end casts doubt on the J call. The CDR3 has 14 amino acids. Looked up from germline, CDR1 is SEHNR and CDR2 is FQNEAQ (reference sequence). The CDR3 region is CASSLDETSYEQYF. CDR3 coding DNA: TGTGCCAGCAGCTTAGACGAGACTAGCTACGAGCAGTACTTC.

There are a few counts of this clone. The J gene is TRBJ1-1, the V gene TRBV6-5; the match to TRBD1 covers 9 bases. Per germline, CDR1 MNHEY and CDR2 SVGAGI. The ends lost 6 bases at V and 6 bases at J; junction bases unmatched: 5. The CDR3 loop spans 13 amino acids. This chain's CDR3 is CASRRDRESEAFF. The DNA of the CDR3 is TGTGCCAGCAGACGGGACAGGGAGTCTGAAGCTTTCTTT.

The chain combines TRBV7-9 with TRBJ1-3; a weak D match, TRBD1 (5 bases). V gave up 7 bases and J gave up 0 bases, with 10 bases separating them. This CDR3 comprises 14 residues. The germline V gene encodes CDR1 SEHNR and CDR2 FQNEAQ (reference sequence). The CDR3 region has the DNA TGTGCCAGCAAACGACAGAGCTCTGGAAACACCATATATTTT. It specifies CASKRQSSGNTIYF.

The chain couples TRBV6-5 to TRBJ2-1; D possibly corresponds to TRBD2 (5 bases). CDR1 and CDR2 from the germline V gene are MNHEY and SVGAGI. Trimming removed 2 bases from V and 6 bases from J, with 5 bases in between. The CDR3 consists of 12 residues. The CDR3 spells CASSYEGNEQFF. DNA for the CDR3: TGTGCCAGCAGTTACGAGGGCAATGAGCAGTTCTTC.

The chain links TRBV2 to TRBJ2-6, with D unclear. With 5 bases removed from V and 2 bases from J, the gap between germline ends came to 10 bases. CDR1 and CDR2 (germline): SNHLY, FYNNEI. The CDR3 contains 15 residues. The DNA for the CDR3 is TGTGCCAGCAGTCCCAGCGAAACTGGGGCCAACGTCCTGACTTTC. This codes for CASSPSETGANVLTF.

The table lists this clone with a few counts. V usage is TRBV5-1 and J usage is TRBJ1-1, with D hard to call. Germline V gives CDR1 SGHRS, CDR2 YFSETQ. Trimming shortened V by 1 base and J by 4 bases, and 14 bases separated the two germline ends. The CDR3 runs to 15 residues. CDR3 region: CASSLQGSGITEAFF. The CDR3 region has the DNA TGCGCCAGCAGCTTGCAAGGGTCCGGGATCACTGAAGCTTTCTTT.

This clone was observed a few times. The chain links TRBV7-9 to TRBJ1-3, with D uncertain. Germline CDR1 and CDR2: SEHNR and FQNEAQ (reference sequence). The ends were cut back, 1 base at V and 0 bases at J, with 10 bases in the middle. The CDR3 runs to 16 residues. CDR3 coding DNA: TGTGCCAGCAGCTTAGGCGCTCTGAGCTCTGGAAACACCATATATTTT. It is translated as CASSLGALSSGNTIYF.

This clone was seen many times. The chain links TRBV6-1 to TRBJ2-7; 13 bases map to TRBD2. Germline CDR1 MNHNS, CDR2 SASEGT. After removal of 4 bases from V and 4 bases from J, the junction contained 7 bases not matched to a gene. The length of the CDR3 is 16 residues. Here the CDR3 DNA reads TGTGCCAGCAGTGGTGGACTAGCGGGAGAAGGGTACGAGCAGTACTTC. This codes for CASSGGLAGEGYEQYF.

The chain is built from TRBV2 and TRBJ2-3; D unresolved. The V gene lost 7 bases and the J gene lost 3 bases, with 17 bases spanning the gap. This CDR3 contains 15 residues. Per the germline V gene, CDR1 is SNHLY and CDR2 is FYNNEI. CDR3 loop: CASTERLAETDTQYF. CDR3 bases: TGTGCCAGCACCGAAAGGTTGGCGGAGACAGATACGCAGTATTTT.

The chain combines TRBV4-1 with TRBJ2-5; D is perhaps TRBD1 (6 bases). With the DNA end fitting TRBJ2-7 better, the J assignment may be wrong. This CDR3 spans 16 amino acids. Germline CDR1 is MGHRA and CDR2 is YSYEKL. The CDR3: CASSQAPTGQLYEQYF. The CDR3 DNA reads TGCGCCAGCAGCCAAGCCCCAACCGGACAGCTCTACGAGCAGTACTTC.

The rearrangement joins TRBV28 to TRBJ1-2; weak D call: TRBD1 (5 bases). Germline V CDR1 and CDR2: MDHEN, SYDVKM. The germline V and J ends were trimmed by 7 bases and 4 bases, with 13 bases remaining between them. This CDR3 is built from 13 residues. This CDR3 is CASNPGGVYGYTF. The DNA of the CDR3 is TGTGCCAGCAACCCTGGGGGGGTCTATGGCTACACCTTC.

This clone appeared a few times. The chain joins TRBV4-3 to TRBJ2-1; 14 bases match TRBD2. The germline V gene encodes CDR1 LGHNA and CDR2 YSLEER. Losses at the gene ends were 4 bases for V and 7 bases for J; bases not matched to a gene: 3. This CDR3 comprises 15 residues. The CDR3 DNA reads TGCGCCAGCAGCCCCGGACTAGCGGGAGGAAATGAGCAGTTCTTC. Its protein is CASSPGLAGGNEQFF.

The chain couples TRBV14 to TRBJ2-7; 9 bases map to TRBD2. V was clipped by 4 bases and J by 4 bases; unmatched bases: 8. CDR1 is SGHDN, CDR2 FVKESK, per germline. The CDR3 has 15 residues. Here the CDR3 reads CASSRPGLAGYEQYF. The CDR3 DNA follows: TGTGCCAGCAGCCGGCCGGGACTAGCAGGTTACGAGCAGTACTTC.

The J gene is TRBJ2-1, the V gene TRBV5-1; D is uncertain. Trimming cost V 3 bases and J 4 bases, with 11 bases left between them. The germline CDR1 and CDR2 sequences are SGHRS and YFSETQ. CDR3 length: 14 residues. CDR3 DNA sequence: TGCGCCAGCAGCTCACTGACACGATACAATGAGCAGTTCTTC. Amino acids: CASSSLTRYNEQFF.

The rearrangement joins TRBV14 to TRBJ1-2; perhaps TRBD1 as D (5 bases). Germline CDR1 SGHDN, CDR2 FVKESK. The CDR3 extends over 14 amino acids. V shed 4 bases and J shed 7 bases, with 16 bases lying between them. In nucleotides, the CDR3 is TGTGCCAGCAGCCGCTCGGGGGACCCAGGTGGCTACACCTTC. Its translation is CASSRSGDPGGYTF.

The V and J genes are TRBV4-1 and TRBJ2-5; D is possibly TRBD2 (5 bases). The CDR3 is 13 amino acids. V was cut by 2 bases and J by 2 bases, with 6 bases left in between. Germline lookup yields CDR1 MGHRA and CDR2 YSYEKL. DNA of the CDR3: TGCGCCAGCAGCCAACCGGGGCAAGAGACCCAGTACTTC. This translates into CASSQPGQETQYF.

The rearrangement uses TRBV4-2 and TRBJ2-7, with 11 bases identical to TRBD2. V trimming: 3 bases; J trimming: 7 bases; junction bases outside the gene matches: 14. The CDR3 extends over 17 amino acids. Germline CDR1 and CDR2: LGHNA and YNFKEQ. The CDR3 region has the DNA TGTGCCAGCAGCCACGGTACCGGGACTAGCGGAATGACAGAGCAGTACTTC. Protein product: CASSHGTGTSGMTEQYF.

This clone was counted a single time. The V gene is TRBV29-1, the J gene TRBJ2-5, with D possibly TRBD2 on 5 matching bases. Germline loops: CDR1 SQVTM, CDR2 ANQGSEA. Trimming removed 5 bases at V and 2 bases at J, with 9 bases between. This CDR3 spans 12 amino acids. CDR3 sequence reads: CSVRSGQETQYF. The CDR3 coding sequence is TGCAGCGTTCGATCGGGGCAAGAGACCCAGTACTTC.